This T cell receptor (beta chain) comes out of a study of vaccination and CD4 T cells after COVID-19. Treatment indicated: roughly ten-day PBMC culture with coronavirus spike peptide pools or control peptides (ViraFEST assay). ViraFEST used peptide pools to expand antigen-specific T cells and subsequently sequenced their TCRs. General study results and limits: Rising from roughly 21 to 40, the median of SARS-CoV-2-reactive clonotypes did not change significantly.

Cultured CD4+ T cell DNA was sequenced using the Oncomine TCR Beta short-read assay. TCRdb re-called the PCR reads through MiXCR, storing one row per CDR3 protein. The data show fewer than 25,000 distinct CDR3 sequences, about 52% seen once. CDR1 is DFQATT, CDR2 SNEGSKA, per germline (reference sequence). The V gene lost 4 bases and the J gene lost 2 bases, with 11 bases spanning the gap. The CDR3 spans 13 residues. This clonotype appeared a few times. Its antigen is not known. This TCR was recovered from a human donor who had recovered from COVID-19. Material: CD4+ T cells from blood, cultured in vitro. The chain combines TRBV20-1 with TRBJ2-5, with D perhaps TRBD2 (6 bases). CDR3 DNA: TGCAGTGCTAAAATAGCGGCGCAAGAGACCCAGTACTTC. Residues: CSAKIAAQETQYF.